This TCR beta chain was sequenced for a study of blood T cell repertoires in COVID-19. Using immunoSEQ multiplex PCR, the repertoire was profiled, and TCRdb retains in-frame clones only, with some absent. The data hold about 200,000 clones, with 80% to 90% observed a single time. CDR1 LGHDT and CDR2 YNNKEL come from the germline V gene (reference sequence). V dropped 1 base and J dropped 3; count of bases not matched to a gene: 5. The CDR3 runs to 17 residues. The sequence came from a human donor with active or convalescent COVID-19. The donor label of this sample is uncertain. The V call is TRBV3-1 (or the pseudogene TRBV3-2), the J call TRBJ2-3, with 12 positions matching TRBD2. Sequenced sample: peripheral blood. This chain's CDR3 is CASSQASGGAETDTQYF. CDR3 nucleotide sequence: TGTGCCAGCAGCCAAGCTAGCGGGGGGGCCGAAACAGATACGCAGTATTTT.